The TCR beta chain described here comes from a study of cytotoxic CD8 clonotypes in ibrutinib-treated CLL. Sequenced by immunoSEQ multiplex PCR; TCRdb stores in-frame clones only, minus some. Of more than 200,000 clones detected, under 75% appear once; the ten largest clones hold approximately 15%. Study-level findings and limits: Among the clonotypes, public ones were uncommon and contracted or held stable on treatment.

Germline assignment: CDR1 MNHNY and CDR2 SVGAGI (reference sequence). CDR3 length equals 14 residues. Trimming stripped 2 bases from V and 2 bases from J, with 10 bases between. Only one count was recorded for this clone. Its target is unknown. PBMCs that had been cryopreserved were the source of 2 to 2.5 micrograms of genomic DNA for TCR beta libraries. The sample here was PBMCs, taken after 24 months of ibrutinib treatment. The clonotype comes from a human donor with chronic lymphocytic leukemia. The V gene is TRBV6-6, the J gene TRBJ2-7; D remains unclear. The chain's CDR3 is CASSYGGTTYEQYF. As DNA, the CDR3 is TGTGCCAGCAGTTACGGTGGCACGACCTACGAGCAGTACTTC.